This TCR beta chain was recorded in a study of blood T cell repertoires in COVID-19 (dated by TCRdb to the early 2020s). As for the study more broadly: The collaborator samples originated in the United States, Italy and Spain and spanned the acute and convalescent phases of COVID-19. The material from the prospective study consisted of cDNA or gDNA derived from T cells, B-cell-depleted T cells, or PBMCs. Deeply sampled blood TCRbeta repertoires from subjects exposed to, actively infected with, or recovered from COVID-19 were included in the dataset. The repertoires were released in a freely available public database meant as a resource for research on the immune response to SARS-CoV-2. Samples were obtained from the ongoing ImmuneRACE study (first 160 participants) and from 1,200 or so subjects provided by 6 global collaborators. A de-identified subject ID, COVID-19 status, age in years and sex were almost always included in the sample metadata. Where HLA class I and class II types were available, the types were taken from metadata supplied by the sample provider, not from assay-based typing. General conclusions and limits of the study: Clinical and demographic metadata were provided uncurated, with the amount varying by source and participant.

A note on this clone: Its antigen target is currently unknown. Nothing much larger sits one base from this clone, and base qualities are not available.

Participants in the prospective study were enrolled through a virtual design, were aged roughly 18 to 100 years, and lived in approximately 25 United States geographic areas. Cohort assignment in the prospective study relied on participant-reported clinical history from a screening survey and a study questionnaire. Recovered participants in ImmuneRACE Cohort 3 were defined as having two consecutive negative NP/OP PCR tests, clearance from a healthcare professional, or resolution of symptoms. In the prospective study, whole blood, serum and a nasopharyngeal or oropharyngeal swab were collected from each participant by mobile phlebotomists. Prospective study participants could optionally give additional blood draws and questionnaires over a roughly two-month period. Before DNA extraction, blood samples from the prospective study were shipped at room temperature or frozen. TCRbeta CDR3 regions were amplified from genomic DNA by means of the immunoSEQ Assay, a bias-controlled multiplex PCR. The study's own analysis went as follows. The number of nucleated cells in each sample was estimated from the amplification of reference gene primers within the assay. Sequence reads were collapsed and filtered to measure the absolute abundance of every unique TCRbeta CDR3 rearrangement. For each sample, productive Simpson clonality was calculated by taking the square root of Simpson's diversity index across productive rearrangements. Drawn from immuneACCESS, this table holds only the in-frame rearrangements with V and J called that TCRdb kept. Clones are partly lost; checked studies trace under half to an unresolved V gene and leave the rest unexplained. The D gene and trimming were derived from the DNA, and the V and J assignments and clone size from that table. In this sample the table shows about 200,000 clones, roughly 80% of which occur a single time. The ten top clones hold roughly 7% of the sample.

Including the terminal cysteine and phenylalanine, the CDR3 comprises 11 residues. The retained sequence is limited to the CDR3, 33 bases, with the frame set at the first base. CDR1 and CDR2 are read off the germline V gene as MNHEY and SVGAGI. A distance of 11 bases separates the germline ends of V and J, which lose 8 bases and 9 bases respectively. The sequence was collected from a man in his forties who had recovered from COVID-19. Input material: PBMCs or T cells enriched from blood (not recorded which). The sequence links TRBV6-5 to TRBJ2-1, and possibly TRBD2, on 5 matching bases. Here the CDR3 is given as CASGTSFEQFF. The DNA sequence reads TGTGCCAGCGGAACTAGTTTTGAGCAGTTCTTC.